The clone carrying this T cell receptor beta chain was counted between two and nine times. What it binds is unknown. About 2 micrograms of genomic DNA (from cryopreserved PBMCs) were used for TCR beta libraries. The assay was immunoSEQ multiplex PCR, and TCRdb's table has in-frame clones only and misses some. This sample has 200,000 to 250,000 clones; roughly 73% occur once, and the top ten carry about 10%. This entry is derived from a study of cytotoxic CD8 clonotypes in ibrutinib-treated CLL. Study details: Outcomes included some 24 partial and 2 complete responses; after median roughly 70 months, roughly 14 stayed remitted and 12 progressed. The authors obtained response samples at a median of around eleven months of treatment, range 6 to 36.

This CDR3 has 12 amino acids. Trimming removed 7 bases from V and 6 bases from J, with 12 bases in between. Germline V CDR1 and CDR2: SNHLY, FYNNEI. Study-wide findings and caveats: Among the clonotypes, public ones were uncommon and contracted or held stable on treatment.

This clonotype was obtained from a human donor with chronic lymphocytic leukemia. The V gene is TRBV2, the J gene TRBJ1-2, with a possible D match to TRBD1 (6 bases). The source material was PBMCs, sampled after 12 months of ibrutinib treatment. The DNA for the CDR3 is TGTGCCAGCACCCTGGACAGCCATGGCTACACCTTC. Its translation is CASTLDSHGYTF.